Presented here are 8 T cell receptor beta chains from one specimen sequenced in a study of T cell clonality in common variable immunodeficiency. Regarding the study as a whole: Fewer deletions and N-nucleotide insertions were reportedly seen in common variable immunodeficiency TCR beta sequences.

Their antigen targets remain unknown. Assay: immunoSEQ multiplex PCR; the TCRdb copy retains only in-frame clones and omits some. The specimen gives 30,000 to 40,000 clones without singletons; the ten biggest hold 5% to 7%. Sequenced input: peripheral blood mononuclear cells. All receptors come from a human donor with common variable immunodeficiency.

This clone turned up a few times. The missing CDR3 end, 3 residues past where the read stops, is filled in from the germline J gene. The rearrangement joins TRBV19 to TRBJ2-3; D is unclear. Looked up from germline, CDR1 is LNHDA and CDR2 is SQIVND (reference sequence). CDR3 length: 13 amino acids. V dropped 7 bases and J dropped 6 bases, with 14 bases sitting between them. The part of the CDR3 DNA that was read is TGTGCCAGTACCGAAAGGTCATCGGATACG. It is translated as CASTERSSDT. The entire CDR3 protein is CASTERSSDTQYF.

A few counts support this clone. The read stops 3 residues short of the end of the CDR3; the missing end is completed from the germline J gene. The genes are TRBV18 and TRBJ1-2; no reliable D call. Deletions cut 2 bases from V and 6 bases from J, with 7 bases between. The germline V gene has CDR1 KGHSH and CDR2 LQKENI. This CDR3 contains 12 residues. The CDR3 bases that were read are TGTGCCAGCTCACCAAGCCCAAATGGC. It codes for CASSPSPNG. The whole CDR3 protein is CASSPSPNGYTF.

This clone was picked up a small number of times. Coverage ceases 3 residues before the CDR3 finishes, and the germline J gene fills in the end. The chain uses TRBV7-2 and TRBJ2-5; TRBD1 matches at 7 bases. The CDR3 runs to 14 residues. Germline V gene sequence: CDR1 SGHTA, CDR2 FQGNSA. The junction had 4 bases not matched to a gene; V was cut back by 5 bases and J by 1 base. CDR3 DNA (partial): TGTGCCAGCAGCCTGACAGGGCCCCAAGAGACC. Translation: CASSLTGPQET. The whole CDR3 reads CASSLTGPQETQYF.

At least ten counts were recorded for this clone. The CDR3 goes on 3 residues after the read ends, and that part is filled in from the germline J gene. The chain carries TRBV20-1 and TRBJ1-2; D unresolved. There are 17 residues in the CDR3. CDR1 and CDR2 (germline): DFQATT, SNEGSKA (reference sequence). Trimming cost V 1 base and J 2 bases, with 20 bases left between them. The CDR3 region is CSARVQRGQSENYGYTF. Partial CDR3 DNA: TGCAGTGCTAGAGTACAACGAGGGCAGTCAGAGAACTATGGC.

This clone has at least ten counts. The read is 3 residues too short to cover the CDR3 end, so that end is filled in from the germline J gene. J is TRBJ2-7 and V is TRBV5-1; 7 bases fit TRBD1. CDR1 SGHRS and CDR2 YFSETQ come from the germline V gene. Unmatched junction bases numbered 12, after V lost 1 base and J lost 2 bases. This CDR3 is 17 amino acids long. Partial CDR3 DNA: TGCGCCAGCAGCTTGCGTTACAGGGGAGAATCCCCCTACGAG. As protein: CASSLRYRGESPYE. The CDR3 in its entirety is CASSLRYRGESPYEQYF.

This clone was found a few times. The read halts 3 residues ahead of the CDR3 end, with the missing end drawn from the germline J gene. The chain is built from TRBV19 and TRBJ2-3; D unresolved. Germline assignment: CDR1 LNHDA and CDR2 SQIVND (reference sequence). Trimming shortened V by 8 bases and J by 2 bases, and 11 bases separated the two germline ends. This CDR3 has 13 residues. The CDR3 DNA, read in part, is TGTGCCAGTTCTAAGAGTCACACAGATACG. Residues: CASSKSHTDT. The full CDR3 protein reads CASSKSHTDTQYF. The complete variable domain, with remaining parts taken from reference TRBV19 and TRBJ2-3, reads DGGITQSPKYLFRKEGQNVTLSCEQNLNHDAMYWYRQDPGQGLRLIYYSQIVNDFQKGDIAEGYSVSREKKESFPLTVTSAQKNPTAFYLCASSKSHTDTQYFGPGTRLTVL.

In this sample, this clone turned up a few times. The CDR3 is cut off 3 residues early in the read; its end comes from the germline J gene. Different DNA sequences within this sample yield the same CDR3. The chain combines TRBV18 with TRBJ2-5; no reliable D call. Germline CDR1 reads KGHSH; CDR2 reads LQKENI. V gave up 6 bases and J gave up 5 bases, with 16 bases separating them. The CDR3 length is 14 residues. The covered CDR3 bases are TGTGCCAGCTCGCCCCCGCACGCCGGGGAGACC. This translates into CASSPPHAGET. The CDR3, in full, reads CASSPPHAGETQYF.

In this sample, this clone turned up many times. The DNA read from the CDR3 is TGTGCCAGCAGCTTAGGGGCGGGGATAAATGAG. This gives the protein CASSLGAGINE. The entire CDR3 sequence reads CASSLGAGINEQFF. J is TRBJ2-1 and V is TRBV11-3, with D tentatively TRBD2 (6 bases). Read data end 3 residues before the CDR3 end; the end is taken from the germline J gene. The length of the CDR3 is 14 residues. V shed 1 base and J shed 7 bases, with 11 bases lying between them. The germline CDR1 and CDR2 sequences are SGHNT and YENEEA.